This T cell receptor (beta chain) is from a study of blood T cell repertoires in COVID-19. Trimming left V 5 bases short and J 6 bases short, with 9 bases between. The CDR3 has 12 residues. Germline assignment: CDR1 LNHDA and CDR2 SQIVND (reference sequence). Repertoires were generated with immunoSEQ multiplex PCR, while TCRdb's copy carries only in-frame clones and drops some. The data contain about 50,000 clones, approximately 85% of them singletons. The sample was peripheral blood. The gene calls are TRBV19 and TRBJ2-3; D not certain. The clonotype was recovered from a man in his 60s with acute or convalescent COVID-19. The CDR3 protein is CASSAVLDTQYF. In DNA, the CDR3 is TGTGCCAGTAGTGCGGTGCTGGATACGCAGTATTTT.